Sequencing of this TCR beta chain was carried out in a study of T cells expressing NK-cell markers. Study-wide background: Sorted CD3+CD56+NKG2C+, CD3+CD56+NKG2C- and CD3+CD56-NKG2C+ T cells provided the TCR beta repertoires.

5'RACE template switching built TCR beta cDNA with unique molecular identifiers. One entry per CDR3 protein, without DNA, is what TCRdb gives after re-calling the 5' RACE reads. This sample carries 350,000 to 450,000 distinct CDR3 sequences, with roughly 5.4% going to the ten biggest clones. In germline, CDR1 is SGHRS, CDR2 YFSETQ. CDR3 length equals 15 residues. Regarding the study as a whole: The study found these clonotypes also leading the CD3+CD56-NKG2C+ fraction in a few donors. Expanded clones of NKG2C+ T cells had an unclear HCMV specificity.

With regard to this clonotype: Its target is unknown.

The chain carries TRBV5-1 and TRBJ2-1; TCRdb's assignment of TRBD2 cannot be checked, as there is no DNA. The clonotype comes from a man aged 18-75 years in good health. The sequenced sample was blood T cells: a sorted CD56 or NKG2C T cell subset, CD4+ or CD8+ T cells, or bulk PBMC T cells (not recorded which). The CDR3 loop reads CASSSSGGLPQEQFF.